The 28 T cell receptor beta chains listed next were all sequenced from one sample in a study of CD8 T cells in Susac syndrome. Random hexamers primed reverse transcription of about 0.45 to 1 ug RNA. TCRdb redid the calling of the immunoSEQ multiplex PCR reads with MiXCR, one entry per CDR3 protein. The sample has some 120,000 distinct CDR3 sequences; roughly 92% are singletons. Material for sequencing was CD4+ T cells from PBMCs. The receptors originated from a human donor in good health.

V gene TRBV18 combines with J gene TRBJ2-3, with D uncertain. The germline CDR1 and CDR2 sequences are KGHSH and LQKENI. Trimming removed 6 bases at V and 0 bases at J, with 10 bases between. The CDR3 runs to 14 residues. CDR3 bases: TGTGCCAGCTCCGAGGTGCGAAGCACAGATACGCAGTATTTT. This codes for CASSEVRSTDTQYF.

The gene calls are TRBV30 and TRBJ2-5; D unclear. V lost 0 bases and J lost 3, with 5 bases in between. The CDR3 covers 12 residues. In germline, CDR1 is GTSNPN, CDR2 SVGIG (reference sequence). The CDR3 DNA reads TGTGCCTGGAGTGTACTCGAAGAGACCCAGTACTTC. Translated: CAWSVLEETQYF.

There are a few counts of this clonotype. One end of the junction varies from germline; a read error may be responsible. The chain recombines TRBV3-1 with TRBJ2-7, with 9 nucleotides matching TRBD1. This CDR3 contains 15 residues. Germline V CDR1 and CDR2: LGHDT, YNNKEL (reference sequence). Here the CDR3 reads CASSHAGQGSHEQYF. The DNA of the CDR3 is TGTGCCAGCAGTCATGCGGGACAGGGCTCCCACGAGCAGTACTTC.

The CDR3 DNA is TGTGCCAGCTCGTTCAGGGGTGGGACTGAAGCTTTCTTT. Translated: CASSFRGGTEAFF. The genes are TRBV18 and TRBJ1-1; D perhaps matches TRBD1 (6 bases). The CDR3 is 13 residues long. V was trimmed by 6 bases and J by 5 bases, leaving 13 bases between them. From germline, CDR1 is KGHSH and CDR2 LQKENI.

The chain is built from TRBV28 and TRBJ1-6; 9 bases map to TRBD1. The CDR3 extends over 16 amino acids. Germline V gives CDR1 MDHEN, CDR2 SYDVKM. V lost 4 bases and J lost 9; bases outside the gene matches: 10. The CDR3 loop is CASSSNPTGGVSPLHF. In DNA form, the CDR3 reads TGTGCCAGCAGTTCCAATCCGACAGGGGGTGTTTCACCCCTCCACTTT.

The V call is TRBV25-1, the J call TRBJ2-5; 10 bases map to TRBD2. The V gene's germline CDR1 is MGHDK and CDR2 SYGVNS. The CDR3 length is 14 residues. The V and J ends lost 3 bases and 4 bases, in that order; junction bases with no gene match: 2. The CDR3 DNA sequence: TGTGCCAGCAGTGATTTAGCGGGAGGAGAGACCCAGTACTTC. This codes for CASSDLAGGETQYF.

V gene TRBV3-1 combines with J gene TRBJ2-4, with D uncertain. The germline gives CDR1 LGHDT, CDR2 YNNKEL (reference sequence). V was pared by 0 bases and J by 1 base, with 10 bases between. The CDR3 is made up of 16 amino acids. The CDR3 loop is CASSQEIPGAKNIQYF. Written as DNA, the CDR3 is TGTGCCAGCAGCCAAGAAATCCCTGGGGCCAAAAACATTCAGTACTTC.

This clonotype has more than one count but fewer than ten. CDR3 nucleotide sequence: TGTGCCAGCAGCCCCGAAGGAGGGGCGCTAGGGTACGAGCAGTACTTC. This codes for CASSPEGGALGYEQYF. The chain combines TRBV3-1 with TRBJ2-7, with a weak D call TRBD2 (6 bases). Germline-derived CDR1 and CDR2 are LGHDT and YNNKEL (reference sequence). V lost 4 bases, J lost 4 bases, and 20 bases lay in between. The CDR3 loop spans 16 amino acids.

The chain links TRBV20-1 to TRBJ1-2, with D perhaps matching TRBD1 (6 bases). This CDR3 comprises 12 residues. The ends were cut back, 5 bases at V and 4 bases at J, with 11 bases in the middle. CDR1 is DFQATT and CDR2 is SNEGSKA in the germline V gene (reference sequence). The CDR3 protein is CSAALGGYGYTF. The CDR3 coding sequence is TGCAGTGCTGCGCTAGGGGGCTATGGCTACACCTTC.

The chain carries TRBV19 and TRBJ1-6; D is ambiguous. Germline values: CDR1 LNHDA, CDR2 SQIVND (reference sequence). V dropped 3 bases and J dropped 7 bases, with 13 bases sitting between them. This CDR3 contains 15 residues. CDR3 nucleotides: TGTGCCAGTAGTATGGAGGGAAAGGAAAATTCACCCCTCCACTTT. Translation: CASSMEGKENSPLHF.

The CDR3 reads CASSTSMGAQYF. The CDR3 region has the DNA TGTGCCAGCAGTACCTCTATGGGGGCCCAGTACTTC. J is TRBJ2-5 and V is TRBV6-5; D is tentatively TRBD1 or TRBD2 (5 bases each). This CDR3 is 12 amino acids long. V lost 5 bases and J lost 9, with 13 bases in between. Germline V lookup: CDR1 MNHEY, CDR2 SVGAGI.

The J gene is TRBJ2-1, the V gene TRBV6-5, with 8 bases matching TRBD2. The J segment lost 2 bases and the V segment lost 4 bases, leaving 7 bases of the junction unmatched. CDR3 size: 16 residues. Germline-derived CDR1 and CDR2 are MNHEY and SVGAGI. In nucleotides, the CDR3 is TGTGCCAGCAGTTTGGCCACTAGCGGCCCCTACAATGAGCAGTTCTTC. This sequence encodes CASSLATSGPYNEQFF.

This chain joins TRBV7-4 and TRBJ2-7; the D is unclear. The CDR3 is made up of 16 amino acids. The germline gives CDR1 SGHVT, CDR2 SQSDAQ. Trimming took 1 base from V and 2 from J, leaving 15 bases between them. CDR3 region: CASSLGTGRHTYEQYF. Written as DNA, the CDR3 is TGTGCCAGCAGCTTAGGTACTGGCAGGCACACCTACGAGCAGTACTTC.

The V and J genes are TRBV28 and TRBJ2-4; D might be TRBD2 (6 bases). The germline V gene has CDR1 MDHEN and CDR2 SYDVKM. The ends were cut back, 7 bases at V and 1 base at J, with 11 bases in the middle. CDR3 length: 14 residues. The CDR3 here is CASIPGAAKNIQYF. In DNA form, the CDR3 reads TGTGCCAGCATCCCGGGAGCGGCCAAAAACATTCAGTACTTC.

The chain joins TRBV6-5 to TRBJ2-7; TRBD1 aligns across 11 bases. The CDR3 runs to 14 residues. Losses at the gene ends were 6 bases for V and 4 bases for J; bases not matched to a gene: 5. CDR1 and CDR2 (germline): MNHEY, SVGAGI. This chain's CDR3 is CASRADRGRYEQYF. CDR3 DNA: TGTGCCAGCAGGGCGGACAGGGGGCGGTACGAGCAGTACTTC.

The gene calls are TRBV19 and TRBJ2-2; TRBD2 matches at 9 bases. The CDR3 spans 15 residues. The germline CDR1 and CDR2 sequences are LNHDA and SQIVND (reference sequence). V trimming: 4 bases; J trimming: 7 bases; junction bases outside the gene matches: 7. The CDR3 DNA sequence: TGTGCCAGTAGTAGCGGGAGGGCCTTCGGCGGGGAGCTGTTTTTT. As protein: CASSSGRAFGGELFF.

The chain combines TRBV5-6 with TRBJ2-1; 10 positions agree with TRBD2. This CDR3 has 17 residues. The V segment lost 3 bases and the J segment 4 bases; nucleotides outside the gene matches: 10. The germline CDR1 and CDR2 sequences are SGHDT and YYEEEE. The CDR3 loop is CASSWGLAGVTYNEQFF. Written as DNA, the CDR3 is TGTGCCAGCAGCTGGGGGCTAGCGGGAGTCACTTACAATGAGCAGTTCTTC.

The gene calls are TRBV25-1 and TRBJ1-2; D is unresolved. The germline CDR1 and CDR2 sequences are MGHDK and SYGVNS. CDR3 length: 13 amino acids. Trimming removed 6 bases at V and 0 bases at J, with 8 bases between. This CDR3 is CASSTSPNYGYTF. CDR3 in DNA: TGTGCCAGCAGCACCTCCCCTAACTATGGCTACACCTTC.

The V call is TRBV11-2, the J call TRBJ1-1, with D tentatively TRBD1 (5 bases). CDR1 and CDR2 from the germline V gene are SGHAT and FQNNGV. The CDR3 spans 15 residues. The V gene lost 4 bases and the J gene lost 3 bases, with 15 bases spanning the gap. CDR3 nucleotide sequence: TGTGCCAGCAGCTCCTTGACAGCCCATTACACTGAAGCTTTCTTT. It specifies CASSSLTAHYTEAFF. Full variable domain (outside the CDR3, taken from reference TRBV11-2 and TRBJ1-1): EAGVAQSPRYKIIEKRQSVAFWCNPISGHATLYWYQQILGQGPKLLIQFQNNGVVDDSQLPKDRFSAERLKGVDSTLKIQPAKLEDSAVYLCASSSLTAHYTEAFFGQGTRLTVV.

The chain uses TRBV29-1 and TRBJ2-2, with 10 bases aligning to TRBD2. CDR3 length equals 14 residues. Losses at the gene ends were 8 bases for V and 5 bases for J; bases not matched to a gene: 8. Germline CDR1 is SQVTM and CDR2 is ANQGSEA. The CDR3 DNA follows: TGCAGCATCTTAAAGCGGGAGGGGACCGGGGAGCTGTTTTTT. The encoded protein is CSILKREGTGELFF.

J is TRBJ1-2 and V is TRBV20-1; 7 nucleotides line up with TRBD1. CDR1 is DFQATT and CDR2 is SNEGSKA in the germline V gene (reference sequence). CDR3 size: 14 residues. V shed 6 bases and J 0 bases; nucleotides not matched to a gene: 7. DNA for the CDR3: TGCAGTGCAAATAGACAGGGAACTAACTATGGCTACACCTTC. Residues: CSANRQGTNYGYTF.

This chain joins TRBV19 and TRBJ2-7, with D perhaps matching TRBD1 (5 bases). There are 13 residues in the CDR3. The germline V gene has CDR1 LNHDA and CDR2 SQIVND (reference sequence). The ends were cut back, 8 bases at V and 0 bases at J, with 11 bases in the middle. The DNA of the CDR3 is TGTGCCAGTTCGACAGTTAACTCCTACGAGCAGTACTTC. Amino acid sequence: CASSTVNSYEQYF.

The chain is built from TRBV5-8 and TRBJ1-1, with D perhaps matching TRBD1 (5 bases). Germline V CDR1 and CDR2: SGHTS, YDEGEE. V was cut by 4 bases and J by 0 bases, with 13 bases left in between. This CDR3 comprises 15 residues. In DNA, the CDR3 is TGTGCCAGCAGCCAGGGAGGAGGAATGAACACTGAAGCTTTCTTT. Encoded protein: CASSQGGGMNTEAFF.

The rearrangement joins TRBV7-9 to TRBJ2-7, with 8 bases identical to TRBD1. Germline CDR1 and CDR2: SEHNR and FQNEAQ (reference sequence). The CDR3 contains 14 residues. V trimming: 5 bases; J trimming: 6 bases; junction bases outside the gene matches: 9. The CDR3 region has the DNA TGTGCCAGCAGCAGGACAGGGACGTCTGGCGAGCAGTACTTC. Encoded protein: CASSRTGTSGEQYF.

The chain recombines TRBV24-1 with TRBJ2-2; 11 nucleotides match TRBD2. This CDR3 comprises 15 residues. Losses at the gene ends were 9 bases for V and 7 bases for J; bases not matched to a gene: 9. CDR1 is KGHDR, CDR2 SFDVKD, per germline. As DNA, the CDR3 is TGTGCCACCCAATCTAGCGGGAGGTCGGACGGGGAGCTGTTTTTT. This gives the protein CATQSSGRSDGELFF.

V is TRBV3-1 and J is TRBJ2-3, with 7 bases lining up with TRBD2. The J segment lost 2 bases and the V segment lost 1 base, leaving 9 bases of the junction unmatched. Germline CDR1 and CDR2: LGHDT and YNNKEL (reference sequence). CDR3 length equals 17 residues. CDR3 DNA sequence: TGTGCCAGCAGCCAAGCGTTAGCGGGTGGGGACACAGATACGCAGTATTTT. It encodes CASSQALAGGDTDTQYF.

This rearrangement joins TRBV5-1 to TRBJ2-1; 7 bases agree with TRBD2. The CDR3 has 14 amino acids. V shed 4 bases and J 9 bases; nucleotides not matched to a gene: 10. Germline lookup yields CDR1 SGHRS and CDR2 YFSETQ. The CDR3 sequence: CASSLPSGAGEQFF. DNA of the CDR3: TGCGCCAGCAGCCTCCCTAGCGGAGCAGGTGAGCAGTTCTTC.

The chain is built from TRBV29-1 and TRBJ2-1, with D maybe TRBD2 (5 bases). Trimming shortened V by 7 bases and J by 8 bases, and 12 bases separated the two germline ends. Germline V gives CDR1 SQVTM, CDR2 ANQGSEA. The CDR3 has 11 amino acids. Here the CDR3 reads CSGSEGDEQFF. The CDR3 DNA reads TGCAGCGGCAGTGAGGGAGATGAGCAGTTCTTC.